The rows below give T cell receptor beta chains drawn from one sample of a study of blood T cell repertoires in COVID-19. The method was immunoSEQ multiplex PCR; TCRdb's version includes in-frame clones alone and lacks a portion of them. The sample has some 350,000 clones; around 88% are singletons. What was sequenced was peripheral blood. The receptors were sampled from a man younger than 40 with active or convalescent COVID-19. The CDR3 runs from the conserved cysteine through the conserved F or W. Each record gives: D gene, clone size, V gene, J gene, CDR3 DNA, CDR3 protein. A D gene is named only where the DNA matches it firmly. Where a row states a size, it is once, few, many or the class of an expanded clone; other rows omit it.

D: .
size: .
V: TRBV10-3
J: TRBJ1-6
DNA: TGTGCCATCAGTGGGTTGAGCCCTGGGCATAATTCACCCCTCCACTTT
CDR3: CAISGLSPGHNSPLHF

D: .
size: .
V: TRBV24-1
J: TRBJ2-1
DNA: TGTGCCACCGAGGGATCGTTCGATGAGCAGTTCTTC
CDR3: CATEGSFDEQFF

D: .
size: .
V: TRBV4-2
J: TRBJ1-5
DNA: TGTGCCAGCAGCCAAGTTTCATCTAGCAATCAGCCCCAGCATTTT
CDR3: CASSQVSSSNQPQHF

D: TRBD2
size: .
V: TRBV7-2
J: TRBJ2-1
DNA: TGTGCCAGCAGCTTATTCTCCAGCGGGAGCTTTAATGAGCAGTTCTTC
CDR3: CASSLFSSGSFNEQFF

D: .
size: once
V: TRBV9
J: TRBJ1-2
DNA: TGTGCCAGCAGCGTAGTTACAGGAGATTCGGGTGGCTACACCTTC
CDR3: CASSVVTGDSGGYTF

D: TRBD1
size: .
V: TRBV27
J: TRBJ2-3
DNA: TGTGCCAGCAGCAAACAGGGGGACGATACGCAGTATTTT
CDR3: CASSKQGDDTQYF

D: .
size: once
V: TRBV11-2
J: TRBJ2-7
DNA: TGTGCCAGCAGCACCTCCATAGACGAGCAGTACTTC
CDR3: CASSTSIDEQYF

D: .
size: .
V: TRBV12-5
J: TRBJ2-3
DNA: TGTGCTAGTGGTCCGCCGGGGTATCGGGATACGCAGTATTTT
CDR3: CASGPPGYRDTQYF

D: .
size: .
V: TRBV5-1
J: TRBJ1-2
DNA: TGCGCCAGCAGCTTGCTGGAAACAGGCTCTGGCTACACCTTC
CDR3: CASSLLETGSGYTF

D: .
size: .
V: TRBV18
J: TRBJ1-3
DNA: TGTGCCAGCTCACCGGACAGTGTGCCCTCTGGAAACACCATATATTTT
CDR3: CASSPDSVPSGNTIYF

D: .
size: few
V: TRBV18
J: TRBJ1-1
DNA: TGTGCCAGCTCACCCTCGACAGGCTCACCCACACCCGAAACTTTCTTT
CDR3: CASSPSTGSPTPETFF

D: .
size: .
V: TRBV24-1
J: TRBJ1-2
DNA: TGTGCCACCAGTGATTTTGGTAGACTGTTGACGGTCTATGGCTACACCTTC
CDR3: CATSDFGRLLTVYGYTF

D: TRBD2
size: .
V: TRBV3-1/TRBV3-2
J: TRBJ2-3
DNA: TGTGCCAGCAGCTCTCGGACTAGCGGGAGGGTCACAGATACGCAGTATTTT
CDR3: CASSSRTSGRVTDTQYF

D: .
size: .
V: TRBV18
J: TRBJ1-4
DNA: TGTGCCAGCTCAGTATCGGGACCTACGGGAGGACTGTTTTTT
CDR3: CASSVSGPTGGLFF

D: .
size: .
V: TRBV5-1
J: TRBJ2-4
DNA: TGCGCCAGCAGCTTGGTGGCAGACAAAAACATTCAGTACTTC
CDR3: CASSLVADKNIQYF

D: TRBD2
size: .
V: TRBV5-4
J: TRBJ2-7
DNA: TGTGCCAGCAGCTTGAGTATAGCGGGAGCCGAGCAGTACTTC
CDR3: CASSLSIAGAEQYF

D: .
size: .
V: TRBV11-2
J: TRBJ2-6
DNA: TGTGCCAGCAGCCTAAGAGGGGGCTCTGGGGCCAACGTCCTGACTTTC
CDR3: CASSLRGGSGANVLTF

D: TRBD2
size: .
V: TRBV12-5
J: TRBJ2-3
DNA: TGTGCTAGTGGTTTGTCACCGGGACTAGCGGCAGATACGCAGTATTTT
CDR3: CASGLSPGLAADTQYF

D: TRBD1
size: .
V: TRBV6-6
J: TRBJ1-1
DNA: TGTGCCAGCAGTCCAGACAGGGGTCGCTTCATGAACACTGAAGCTTTCTTT
CDR3: CASSPDRGRFMNTEAFF

D: TRBD2
size: .
V: TRBV11-2
J: TRBJ2-7
DNA: TGTGCCAGCAGCTTCGTAGCGGGAACCTCCTACGAGCAGTACTTC
CDR3: CASSFVAGTSYEQYF

D: TRBD1
size: .
V: TRBV9
J: TRBJ1-3
DNA: TGTGCCAGCAGCGTAGCCGCAGGGGGTGGAAACACCATATATTTT
CDR3: CASSVAAGGGNTIYF

D: .
size: .
V: TRBV29-1
J: TRBJ1-1
DNA: TGCAGCGTTAGGGGGGGCATGAACACTGAAGCTTTCTTT
CDR3: CSVRGGMNTEAFF

D: .
size: .
V: TRBV11-3
J: TRBJ2-5
DNA: TGTGCCAGCAGCTTTTCGACAGTTCGGGAGACCCAGTACTTC
CDR3: CASSFSTVRETQYF

D: TRBD2
size: .
V: TRBV10-3
J: TRBJ2-2
DNA: TGTGCCATCAGTGGAGCACTAGCGGGAGGGCCTGACGGGGAGCTGTTTTTT
CDR3: CAISGALAGGPDGELFF

D: .
size: .
V: TRBV6-8
J: TRBJ1-1
DNA: TGTGCCAGCAGTTACCTACGTAACAGGGAATCTGAAGCTTTCTTT
CDR3: CASSYLRNRESEAFF

D: .
size: few
V: TRBV28
J: TRBJ1-2
DNA: TGTGCCAGCAGTATGAGGGAGGAGGTCTATGGCTACACCTTC
CDR3: CASSMREEVYGYTF

D: .
size: .
V: TRBV5-1
J: TRBJ2-5
DNA: TGCGCCAGCAGCTCGGCGACAGCACAAGAGACCCAGTACTTC
CDR3: CASSSATAQETQYF

D: TRBD2
size: .
V: TRBV13
J: TRBJ2-5
DNA: TGTGCCAGCAGCCGCCGGCTAGCGGTCCAAGAGACCCAGTACTTC
CDR3: CASSRRLAVQETQYF

D: .
size: .
V: TRBV18
J: TRBJ1-4
DNA: TGTGCCAGCTCACCACGGGACACAGCAACTAATGAAAAACTGTTTTTT
CDR3: CASSPRDTATNEKLFF

D: TRBD1
size: .
V: TRBV7-3
J: TRBJ2-2
DNA: TGTGCCAGCAGCCCACGGACAGGGTGGGCCGGGGAGCTGTTTTTT
CDR3: CASSPRTGWAGELFF

D: .
size: .
V: TRBV9
J: TRBJ1-1
DNA: TGTGCCAGCAGCGGACTACTTTCTGGGACTGAAGCTTTCTTT
CDR3: CASSGLLSGTEAFF

D: TRBD1
size: .
V: TRBV11-2
J: TRBJ2-7
DNA: TGTGCCAGCAACAGGGGGCAACGGGGGTCCTACGAGCAGTACTTC
CDR3: CASNRGQRGSYEQYF

D: .
size: .
V: TRBV6-1
J: TRBJ1-2
DNA: TGTGCCAGCAGTGAACCGGGGTTCTATGGCTACACCTTC
CDR3: CASSEPGFYGYTF

D: .
size: .
V: TRBV6-7
J: TRBJ2-2
DNA: TGTGCCCGTAAACCGGGGATGGGCACCGGGGAGCTGTTTTTT
CDR3: CARKPGMGTGELFF

D: TRBD1
size: .
V: TRBV19
J: TRBJ1-2
DNA: TGTGCCAGTAGTATTCCGACAGGGACGGTCTATGGCTACACCTTC
CDR3: CASSIPTGTVYGYTF

D: .
size: once
V: TRBV19
J: TRBJ2-7
DNA: TGTGCCAGTAGTATAGGTGGAGGGGTCCTTTACCGGGGGACTTCCTACGAGCAGTACTTC
CDR3: CASSIGGGVLYRGTSYEQYF

D: .
size: .
V: TRBV6-2/TRBV6-3
J: TRBJ1-1
DNA: TGTGCCAGCAGTGACTATAGCCTGGGCACTGAAGCTTTCTTT
CDR3: CASSDYSLGTEAFF

D: .
size: once
V: TRBV28
J: TRBJ2-7
DNA: TGTGCCAGCAGTAGCGGGTTTATAGGGGAGCAGTACTTC
CDR3: CASSSGFIGEQYF

D: .
size: .
V: TRBV10-2
J: TRBJ1-2
DNA: TGCGCCAGCAGTGACAGCTATGGCTACACCTTC
CDR3: CASSDSYGYTF

D: .
size: .
V: TRBV6-5
J: TRBJ1-2
DNA: TGTGCCAGCAGTTACTCCCCGGCAGGGCAGTATGGCTACACCTTC
CDR3: CASSYSPAGQYGYTF

D: TRBD2
size: .
V: TRBV7-9
J: TRBJ2-3
DNA: TGTGCCAGCAGCTTAGGCCTAGCGGGAGGTGCAGATACGCAGTATTTT
CDR3: CASSLGLAGGADTQYF

D: TRBD1
size: .
V: TRBV6-5
J: TRBJ2-7
DNA: TGTGCCAGCAGCCCCGTTCAGGGGGCTCCCTACGAGCAGTACTTC
CDR3: CASSPVQGAPYEQYF

D: .
size: .
V: TRBV5-1
J: TRBJ2-1
DNA: TGCGCCAGCAGCCTCAGAACCGGGAACAATGAGGAGCAGTTCTTC
CDR3: CASSLRTGNNEEQFF

D: TRBD1
size: .
V: TRBV6-5
J: TRBJ1-6
DNA: TGTGCCAGCAGGCGACAGGGAAGTAATTCACCCCTCCACTTT
CDR3: CASRRQGSNSPLHF

D: TRBD1
size: .
V: TRBV28
J: TRBJ1-6
DNA: TGTGCCAGCAGACGGGACAGGAATTCACCCCTCCACTTT
CDR3: CASRRDRNSPLHF

D: TRBD1
size: .
V: TRBV19
J: TRBJ1-5
DNA: TGTGCCAGTAGTAGGGGACAGAATAGCAATCAGCCCCAGCATTTT
CDR3: CASSRGQNSNQPQHF

D: TRBD1
size: .
V: TRBV7-8
J: TRBJ1-6
DNA: TGTGCCAGCAGCCGTGACAGGGATTCACCCCTCCACTTT
CDR3: CASSRDRDSPLHF

D: TRBD1
size: .
V: TRBV30
J: TRBJ1-3
DNA: TGTGCCTGGAGCGTCCCGGGACAGACAAGAAACACCATATATTTT
CDR3: CAWSVPGQTRNTIYF

D: .
size: .
V: TRBV11-2
J: TRBJ2-7
DNA: TGTGCCAGCAGCTTAGATCTACCGGGGAACGAGCAGTACTTC
CDR3: CASSLDLPGNEQYF

D: TRBD2
size: .
V: TRBV6-5
J: TRBJ2-3
DNA: TGTGCCAGCAGATTATCCGGGGGGGGACCAGATACGCAGTATTTT
CDR3: CASRLSGGGPDTQYF

D: .
size: .
V: TRBV5-1
J: TRBJ1-1
DNA: TGCGCCAGCAGCTCGCCCGGGGACACTGAAGCTTTCTTT
CDR3: CASSSPGDTEAFF

D: .
size: .
V: TRBV5-4
J: TRBJ1-4
DNA: TGTGCCAGCAGCCCCGATCGGACTGGACCCAGGGAAAAACTGTTTTTT
CDR3: CASSPDRTGPREKLFF

D: .
size: .
V: TRBV25-1
J: TRBJ1-1
DNA: TGTGCCAGCAGTGAAGGGAGACTCATGAACACTGAAGCTTTCTTT
CDR3: CASSEGRLMNTEAFF

D: .
size: .
V: TRBV27
J: TRBJ2-7
DNA: TGTGCCAGCAGTCTACGGACACCTTACGAGCAGTACTTC
CDR3: CASSLRTPYEQYF

D: .
size: .
V: TRBV18
J: TRBJ1-2
DNA: TGTGCCAGCTCACCCAAACAGACGACTAACTATGGCTACACCTTC
CDR3: CASSPKQTTNYGYTF

D: TRBD1
size: .
V: TRBV7-2
J: TRBJ2-3
DNA: TGTGCCAGCAGCCAGGGGGTGGGGACAGATACGCAGTATTTT
CDR3: CASSQGVGTDTQYF